Reported below is one T cell receptor (beta chain). The antigen is unknown. With 0 bases clipped from V and 6 bases from J, the junction kept 6 bases outside the gene matches. Germline CDR1 SGHNT, CDR2 YYREEE (reference sequence). CDR3 size: 15 residues. Sequenced by immunoSEQ multiplex PCR; TCRdb stores in-frame clones only, minus some. The data hold under 60,000 clones, with roughly 82% observed a single time. The sample comes from a study of OX40 agonist ivuxolimab in advanced cancers. Study-wide background: In this trial design, patients received ivuxolimab intravenously at 0.01 to 10 mg/kg every 2 weeks.

At cycle 4 day 1, cycle 7 day 1, and baseline, blood was sampled. Overall study findings and caveats: Both CD4+ and CD8+ T cell populations in blood had undergone clonal expansion by week 6 at 0.1 to 3.0 mg/kg. There were, on average, more expanded clones in CD8+ T cells than in CD4+.

V is TRBV5-4 and J is TRBJ2-1; 7 bases agree with TRBD1. The sample was CD4+ or CD8+ T cells sorted from blood, taken in a trial of the OX40 agonist ivuxolimab. The sequence was obtained from an adult with an advanced solid tumor such as melanoma, head and neck, liver or kidney cancer. The CDR3 bases are TGTGCCAGCAGCTTGGAGGGGGCGCGAGGCAATGAGCAGTTCTTC. Translated, it gives CASSLEGARGNEQFF.